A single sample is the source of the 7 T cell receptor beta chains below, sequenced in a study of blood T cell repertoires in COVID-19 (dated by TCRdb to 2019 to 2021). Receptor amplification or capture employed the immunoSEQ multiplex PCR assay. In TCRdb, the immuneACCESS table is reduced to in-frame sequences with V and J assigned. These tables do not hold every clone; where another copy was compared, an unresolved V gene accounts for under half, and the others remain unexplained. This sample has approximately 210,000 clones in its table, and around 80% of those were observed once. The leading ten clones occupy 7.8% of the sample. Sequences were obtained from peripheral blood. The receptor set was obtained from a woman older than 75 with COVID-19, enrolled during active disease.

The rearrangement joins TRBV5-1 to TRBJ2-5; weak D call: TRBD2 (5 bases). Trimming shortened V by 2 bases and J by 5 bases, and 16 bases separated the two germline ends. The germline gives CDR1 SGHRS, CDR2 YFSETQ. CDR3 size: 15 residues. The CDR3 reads CASSFSSLPSETQYF. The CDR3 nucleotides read TGCGCCAGCAGCTTTTCTAGCCTCCCGTCGGAGACCCAGTACTTC. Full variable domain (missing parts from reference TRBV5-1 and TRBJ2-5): KAGVTQTPRYLIKTRGQQVTLSCSPISGHRSVSWYQQTPGQGLQFLFEYFSETQRNKGNFPGRFSGRQFSNSRSEMNVSTLELGDSALYLCASSFSSLPSETQYFGPGTRLLVL.

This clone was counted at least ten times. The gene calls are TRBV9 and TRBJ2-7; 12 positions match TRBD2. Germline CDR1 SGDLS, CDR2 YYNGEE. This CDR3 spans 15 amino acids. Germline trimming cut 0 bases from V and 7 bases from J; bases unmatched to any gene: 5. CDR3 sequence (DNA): TGTGCCAGCAGCGTAGTTCCTAGCGGGAGGGGTGAGCAGTACTTC. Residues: CASSVVPSGRGEQYF.

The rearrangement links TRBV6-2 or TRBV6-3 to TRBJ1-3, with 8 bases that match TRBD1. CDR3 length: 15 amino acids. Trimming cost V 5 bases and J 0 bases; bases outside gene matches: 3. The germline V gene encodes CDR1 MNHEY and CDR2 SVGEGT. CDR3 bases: TGTGCCAGCAGTGGGACAGGCAACTCTGGAAACACCATATATTTT. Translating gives CASSGTGNSGNTIYF.

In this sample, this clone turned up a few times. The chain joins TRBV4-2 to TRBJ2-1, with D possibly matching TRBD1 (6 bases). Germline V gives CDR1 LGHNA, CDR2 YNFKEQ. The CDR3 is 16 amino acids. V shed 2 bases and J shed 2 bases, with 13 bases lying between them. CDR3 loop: CASSQQLQGTYNEQFF. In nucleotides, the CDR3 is TGTGCCAGCAGCCAACAGTTGCAGGGGACCTACAATGAGCAGTTCTTC.

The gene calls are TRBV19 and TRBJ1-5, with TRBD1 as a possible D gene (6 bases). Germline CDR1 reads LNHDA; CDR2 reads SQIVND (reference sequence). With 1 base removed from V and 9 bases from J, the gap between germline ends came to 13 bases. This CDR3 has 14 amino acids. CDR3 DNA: TGTGCCAGTAGTATAGGAACAGGGCGTGGGCCCCAGCATTTT. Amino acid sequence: CASSIGTGRGPQHF.

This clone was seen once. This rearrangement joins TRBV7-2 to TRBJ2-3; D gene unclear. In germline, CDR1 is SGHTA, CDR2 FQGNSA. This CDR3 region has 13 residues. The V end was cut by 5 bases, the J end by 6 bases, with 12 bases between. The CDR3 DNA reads TGTGCCAGCAGCCGCCTCTCCAGGGATACGCAGTATTTT. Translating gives CASSRLSRDTQYF.

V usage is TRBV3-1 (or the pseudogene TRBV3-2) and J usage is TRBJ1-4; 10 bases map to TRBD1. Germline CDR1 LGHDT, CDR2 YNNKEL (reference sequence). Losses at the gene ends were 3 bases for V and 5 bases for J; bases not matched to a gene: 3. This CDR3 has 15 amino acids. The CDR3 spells CASSQTGGVNEKLFF. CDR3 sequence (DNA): TGTGCCAGCAGCCAGACAGGGGGCGTGAATGAAAAACTGTTTTTT.